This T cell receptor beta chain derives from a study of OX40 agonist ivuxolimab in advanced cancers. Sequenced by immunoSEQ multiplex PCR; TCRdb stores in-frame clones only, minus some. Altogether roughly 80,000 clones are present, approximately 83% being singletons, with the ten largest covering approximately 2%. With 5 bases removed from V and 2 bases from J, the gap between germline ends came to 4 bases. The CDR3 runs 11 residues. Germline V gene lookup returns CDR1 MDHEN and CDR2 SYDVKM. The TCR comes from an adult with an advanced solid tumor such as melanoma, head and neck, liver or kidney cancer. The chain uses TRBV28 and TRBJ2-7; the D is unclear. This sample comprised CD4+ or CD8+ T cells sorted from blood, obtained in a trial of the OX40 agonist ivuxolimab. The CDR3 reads CASSETYEQYF. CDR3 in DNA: TGTGCCAGCAGTGAGACCTACGAGCAGTACTTC.